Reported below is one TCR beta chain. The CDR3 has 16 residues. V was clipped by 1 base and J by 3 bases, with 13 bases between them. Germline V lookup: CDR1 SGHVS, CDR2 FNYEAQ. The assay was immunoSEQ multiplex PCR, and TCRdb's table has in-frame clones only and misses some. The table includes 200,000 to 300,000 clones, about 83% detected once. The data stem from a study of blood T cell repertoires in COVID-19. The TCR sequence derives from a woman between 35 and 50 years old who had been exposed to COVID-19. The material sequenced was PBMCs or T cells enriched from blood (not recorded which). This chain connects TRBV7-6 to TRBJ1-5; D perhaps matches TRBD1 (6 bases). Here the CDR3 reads CASSLETGGDNQPQHF. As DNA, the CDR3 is TGTGCCAGCAGCTTAGAGACAGGCGGCGACAATCAGCCCCAGCATTTT.